This TCR beta chain was captured in a study of Ad26.COV2.S vaccination and SARS-CoV-2 variants. Turning to the study itself: Ad26.COV2.S was injected intramuscularly once or twice, 56 days apart. General study points: With respect to non-spike TCR breadth, vaccine and placebo recipients were similar. Total T cell responses were possibly underestimated by TCR breadth and depth analyses.

As to treatment: roughly 20 received Ad26.COV2.S at low or high dose, single or two shots; several received placebo; per-sample allocation not given. Vaccine and placebo recipients were sampled on day 63 after the first injection. Some clones are missing from TCRdb's copy, which holds only in-frame ones; the method was immunoSEQ multiplex PCR. The sample carries 320,000 or so clones, roughly 90% recorded once. A word on this clone: What it recognizes is unknown.

This CDR3 is built from 13 residues. Per the germline V gene, CDR1 is MNHNY and CDR2 is SVGAGI (reference sequence). Trimming removed 1 base at V and 4 bases at J, with 7 bases between. This sequence originates from a person between 18 and 60 years old who received the Ad26.COV2.S COVID-19 vaccine or a placebo. This chain connects TRBV6-6 to TRBJ1-1; D is unclear. The sample was peripheral blood, taken in a trial of Ad26.COV2.S vaccine versus placebo. As DNA, the CDR3 is TGTGCCAGCAGTTACTATACGGGCACTGAAGCTTTCTTT. Its translation: CASSYYTGTEAFF.